The 9 T cell receptor beta chains reported below all come from one sample, sequenced in a study of blood T cell repertoires in COVID-19. Some clones are missing from TCRdb's copy, which holds only in-frame ones; the method was immunoSEQ multiplex PCR. The sample shows more than 150,000 clones, roughly four fifths of them seen only once. The specimen was peripheral blood. The receptors originated from a woman between 40 and 50 years old with acute or convalescent COVID-19.

V usage is TRBV12-3 or TRBV12-4 and J usage is TRBJ1-2, with D possibly being TRBD1 (5 bases). This CDR3 comprises 13 residues. Trimming removed 1 base from V and 6 bases from J, with 9 bases in between. The CDR3 region is CASSLVQGHGYTF. The CDR3 DNA sequence: TGTGCCAGCAGTTTAGTGCAGGGCCATGGCTACACCTTC.

The V call is TRBV7-9, the J call TRBJ2-3, with D possibly TRBD2 on 5 matching bases. The CDR3 loop spans 16 amino acids. Trimming left V 5 bases short and J 0 bases short, with 15 bases between. The V gene's germline CDR1 is SEHNR and CDR2 FQNEAQ (reference sequence). The CDR3 coding sequence is TGTGCCAGCAGCACCCCTGGGAGCACTAGCACAGATACGCAGTATTTT. This translates into CASSTPGSTSTDTQYF.

This clone was seen only a few times. The chain recombines TRBV19 with TRBJ1-5; TRBD1 matches 9 bases. Germline V gives CDR1 LNHDA, CDR2 SQIVND (reference sequence). With V trimmed by 6 bases and J by 3 bases, 6 bases remained unmatched. The CDR3 totals 15 residues. The CDR3: CASSRDRVDNQPQHF. The CDR3 nucleotides are TGTGCCAGTAGCCGGGACAGGGTTGACAATCAGCCCCAGCATTTT.

This clone was picked up one time. CDR3 DNA sequence: TGCGCCAGCAGTGTCGGGGGGGCCTCCTACAATGAGCAGTTCTTC. It specifies CASSVGGASYNEQFF. The chain recombines TRBV5-1 with TRBJ2-1; 8 bases agree with TRBD2. The CDR3 has 15 residues. Germline loops: CDR1 SGHRS, CDR2 YFSETQ. Trimming took 5 bases from V and 0 from J; bases not matched to a gene: 4.

This sequence joins TRBV5-6 and TRBJ2-3; the match to TRBD2 covers 9 bases. Germline loops: CDR1 SGHDT, CDR2 YYEEEE. The CDR3 is 17 residues long. V lost 1 base to trimming and J lost 2 bases; unmatched junction nucleotides: 8. The CDR3 DNA follows: TGTGCCAGCAGCTTGCCCCTAGCGGGGCTATTCACAGATACGCAGTATTTT. This sequence encodes CASSLPLAGLFTDTQYF.

V is TRBV30 and J is TRBJ2-1, with TRBD1 as a possible D gene (6 bases). The ends were cut back, 5 bases at V and 5 bases at J, with 16 bases in the middle. The CDR3 is made up of 14 amino acids. Per germline, CDR1 GTSNPN and CDR2 SVGIG (reference sequence). Here the CDR3 reads CAWRYGGTNNEQFF. Here the CDR3 DNA reads TGTGCCTGGCGATATGGGGGCACTAACAATGAGCAGTTCTTC.

V usage is TRBV18 and J usage is TRBJ1-1; 8 bases line up with TRBD1. The CDR3 length is 15 residues. CDR1 and CDR2 (germline): KGHSH, LQKENI. The ends lost 8 bases at V and 2 bases at J; junction bases unmatched: 10. The CDR3 region has the DNA TGTGCCAGCACCATGTCCGGACAGGGAAACACTGAAGCTTTCTTT. The encoded protein is CASTMSGQGNTEAFF.

This clone came up once. The rearrangement links TRBV12-2 to TRBJ2-7; the listed D gene, TRBD2, was not tested against the DNA. TRBV12-2 is shown as a pseudogene. The CDR3 length is 17 residues. For the CDR3, the DNA is TGTGCAAGTCGCTTAGTAGAGGGGACTAGCGGGACCTACGAGCAGTACTTC. It yields the protein CASRLVEGTSGTYEQYF.

The chain has TRBV20-1 and TRBJ2-1; D is undetermined. The germline V and J ends were trimmed by 3 bases and 0 bases, with 6 bases remaining between them. The CDR3 spans 13 residues. In germline, CDR1 is DFQATT, CDR2 SNEGSKA (reference sequence). The CDR3 nucleotides are TGCAGTGCTAGTGAGAGCTCCTACAATGAGCAGTTCTTC. Its translation: CSASESSYNEQFF.